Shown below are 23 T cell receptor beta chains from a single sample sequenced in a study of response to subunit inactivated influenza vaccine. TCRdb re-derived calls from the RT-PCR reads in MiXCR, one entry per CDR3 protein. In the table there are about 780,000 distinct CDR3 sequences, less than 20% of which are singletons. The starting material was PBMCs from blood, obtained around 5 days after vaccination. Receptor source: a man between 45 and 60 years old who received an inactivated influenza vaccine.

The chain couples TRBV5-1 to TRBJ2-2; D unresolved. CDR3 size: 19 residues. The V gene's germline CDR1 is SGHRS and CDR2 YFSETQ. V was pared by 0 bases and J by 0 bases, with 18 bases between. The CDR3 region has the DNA TGCGCCAGCAGCTTGGCCCTTGGCGGTGCTAGGGCGAACACCGGGGAGCTGTTTTTT. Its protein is CASSLALGGARANTGELFF.

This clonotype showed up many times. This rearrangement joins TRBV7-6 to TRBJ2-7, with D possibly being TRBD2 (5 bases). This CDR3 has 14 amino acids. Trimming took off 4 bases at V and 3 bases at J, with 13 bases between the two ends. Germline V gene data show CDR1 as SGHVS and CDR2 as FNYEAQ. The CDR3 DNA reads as TGTGCCAGCAGCTCCAACCGGGGTTACTACGAGCAGTACTTC. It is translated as CASSSNRGYYEQYF.

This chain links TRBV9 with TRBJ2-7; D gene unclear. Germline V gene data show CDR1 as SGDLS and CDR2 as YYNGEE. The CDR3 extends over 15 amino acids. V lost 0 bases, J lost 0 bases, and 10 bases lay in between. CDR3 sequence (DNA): TGTGCCAGCAGCGTAGATTACTGGGACTCCTACGAGCAGTACTTC. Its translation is CASSVDYWDSYEQYF.

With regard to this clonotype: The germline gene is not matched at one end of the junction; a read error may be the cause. The DNA for the CDR3 is TGCACCAGCAGCCAAATAGATGGGGAGACCCAGTACTTC. This sequence encodes CTSSQIDGETQYF. The rearrangement uses TRBV4-3 and TRBJ2-5; D gene uncertain. Germline CDR1 reads LGHNA; CDR2 reads YSLEER. The CDR3 runs 13 residues.

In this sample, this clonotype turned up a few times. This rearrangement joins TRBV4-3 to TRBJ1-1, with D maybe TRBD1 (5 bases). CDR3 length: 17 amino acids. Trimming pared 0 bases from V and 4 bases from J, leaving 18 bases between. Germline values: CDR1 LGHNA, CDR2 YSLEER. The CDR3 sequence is CASSQEGHTILATEAFF. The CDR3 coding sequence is TGCGCCAGCAGCCAAGAAGGACACACCATATTGGCCACTGAAGCTTTCTTT.

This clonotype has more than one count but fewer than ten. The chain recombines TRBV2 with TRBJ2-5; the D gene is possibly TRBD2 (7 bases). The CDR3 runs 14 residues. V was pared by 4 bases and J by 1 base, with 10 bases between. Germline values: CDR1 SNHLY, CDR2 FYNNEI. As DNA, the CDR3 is TGTGCCAGCAGTGGGGGGGGGCTCCAAGAGACCCAGTACTTC. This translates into CASSGGGLQETQYF.

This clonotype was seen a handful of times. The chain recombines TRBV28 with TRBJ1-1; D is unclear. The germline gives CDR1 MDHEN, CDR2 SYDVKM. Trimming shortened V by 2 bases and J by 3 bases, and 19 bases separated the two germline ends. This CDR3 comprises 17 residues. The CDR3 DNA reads TGTGCCAGCAGTTTACAAGTCGTCCTCACCCGAGACACTGAAGCTTTCTTT. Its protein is CASSLQVVLTRDTEAFF. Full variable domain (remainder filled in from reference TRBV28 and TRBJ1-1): DVKVTQSSRYLVKRTGEKVFLECVQDMDHENMFWYRQDPGLGLRLIYFSYDVKMKEKGDIPEGYSVSREKKERFSLILESASTNQTSMYLCASSLQVVLTRDTEAFFGQGTRLTVV.

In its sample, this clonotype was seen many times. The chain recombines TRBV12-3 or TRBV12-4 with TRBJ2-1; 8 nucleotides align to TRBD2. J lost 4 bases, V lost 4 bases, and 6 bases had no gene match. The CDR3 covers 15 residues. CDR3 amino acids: CASSSSGGLYNEQFF. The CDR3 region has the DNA TGTGCCAGCAGTTCGAGCGGGGGACTTTACAATGAGCAGTTCTTC.

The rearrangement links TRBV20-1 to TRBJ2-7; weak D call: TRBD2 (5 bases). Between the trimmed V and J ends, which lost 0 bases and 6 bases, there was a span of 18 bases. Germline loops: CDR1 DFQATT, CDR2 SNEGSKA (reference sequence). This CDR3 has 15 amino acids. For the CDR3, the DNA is TGCAGTGCTAGAGATTTACACTCGGACTTTCTCGAGCAGTACTTC. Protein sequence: CSARDLHSDFLEQYF.

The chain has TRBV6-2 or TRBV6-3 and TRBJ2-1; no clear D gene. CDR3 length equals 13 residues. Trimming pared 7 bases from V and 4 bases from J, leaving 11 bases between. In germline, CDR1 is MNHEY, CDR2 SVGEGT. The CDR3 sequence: CASIDGFYNEQFF. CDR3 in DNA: TGTGCCAGCATTGACGGGTTTTACAATGAGCAGTTCTTC.

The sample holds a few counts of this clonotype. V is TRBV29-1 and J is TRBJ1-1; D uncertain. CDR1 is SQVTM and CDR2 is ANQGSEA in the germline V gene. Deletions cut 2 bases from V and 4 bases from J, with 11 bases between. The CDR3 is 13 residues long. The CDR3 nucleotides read TGCAGCGTTGAAAGGGTTACGGCCACTGAAGCTTTCTTT. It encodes CSVERVTATEAFF. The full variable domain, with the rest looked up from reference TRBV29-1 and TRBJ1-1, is SAVISQKPSRDICQRGTSLTIQCQVDSQVTMMFWYRQQPGQSLTLIATANQGSEATYESGFVIDKFPISRPNLTFSTLTVSNMSPEDSSIYLCSVERVTATEAFFGQGTRLTVV.

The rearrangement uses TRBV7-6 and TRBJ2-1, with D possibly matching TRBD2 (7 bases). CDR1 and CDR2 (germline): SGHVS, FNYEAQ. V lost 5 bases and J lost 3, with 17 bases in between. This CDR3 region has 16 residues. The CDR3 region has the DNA TGTGCCAGCAGCCCCCTACGGGGGGCTAGCTACAATGAGCAGTTCTTC. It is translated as CASSPLRGASYNEQFF.

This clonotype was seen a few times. CDR3 residues: CASRPTAAKNIQYF. DNA of the CDR3: TGTGCCAGCAGGCCGACCGCAGCCAAAAACATTCAGTACTTC. V is TRBV12-3 or TRBV12-4 and J is TRBJ2-4; D uncertain. V lost 6 bases and J 0 bases, leaving 9 bases between the germline ends. This CDR3 contains 14 residues.

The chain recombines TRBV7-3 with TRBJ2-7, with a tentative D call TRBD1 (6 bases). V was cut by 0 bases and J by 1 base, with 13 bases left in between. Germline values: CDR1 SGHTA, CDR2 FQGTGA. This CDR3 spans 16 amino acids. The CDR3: CASSLTLGQASYEQYF. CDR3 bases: TGTGCCAGCAGCTTAACGCTGGGACAAGCATCCTACGAGCAGTACTTC.

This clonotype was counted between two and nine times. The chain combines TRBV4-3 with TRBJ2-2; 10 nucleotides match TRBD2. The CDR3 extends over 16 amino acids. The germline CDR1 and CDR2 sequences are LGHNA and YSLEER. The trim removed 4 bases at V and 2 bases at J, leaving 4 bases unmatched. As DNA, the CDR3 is TGCGCCAGCAGCCCTGGACTAGCGGATAACACCGGGGAGCTGTTTTTT. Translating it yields CASSPGLADNTGELFF.

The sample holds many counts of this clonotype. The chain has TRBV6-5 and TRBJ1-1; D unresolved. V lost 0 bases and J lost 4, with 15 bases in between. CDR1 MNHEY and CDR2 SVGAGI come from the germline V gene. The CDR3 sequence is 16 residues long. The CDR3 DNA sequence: TGTGCCAGCAGTTACTCGAGAGTCGGGGTGGCCACTGAAGCTTTCTTT. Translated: CASSYSRVGVATEAFF.

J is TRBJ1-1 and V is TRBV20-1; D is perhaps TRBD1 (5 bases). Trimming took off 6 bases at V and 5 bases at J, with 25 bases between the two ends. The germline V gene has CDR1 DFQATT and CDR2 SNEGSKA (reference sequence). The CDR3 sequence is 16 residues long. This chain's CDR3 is CSADSGGSIGDTEAFF. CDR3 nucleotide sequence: TGCAGTGCCGACTCGGGGGGTTCCATCGGGGATACTGAAGCTTTCTTT.

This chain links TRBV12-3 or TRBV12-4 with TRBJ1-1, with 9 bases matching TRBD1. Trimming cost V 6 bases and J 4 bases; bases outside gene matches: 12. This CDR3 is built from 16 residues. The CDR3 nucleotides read TGTGCCAGCAGGTCGTTAGGGACAGGGTTTTTCACTGAAGCTTTCTTT. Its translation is CASRSLGTGFFTEAFF.

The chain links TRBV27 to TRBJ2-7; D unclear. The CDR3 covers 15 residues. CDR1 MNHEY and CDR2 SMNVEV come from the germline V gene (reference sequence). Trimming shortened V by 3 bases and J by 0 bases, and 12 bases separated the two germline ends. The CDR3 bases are TGTGCCAGCAGTTTGGGTCTCTTCAGCTCCTACGAGCAGTACTTC. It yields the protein CASSLGLFSSYEQYF.

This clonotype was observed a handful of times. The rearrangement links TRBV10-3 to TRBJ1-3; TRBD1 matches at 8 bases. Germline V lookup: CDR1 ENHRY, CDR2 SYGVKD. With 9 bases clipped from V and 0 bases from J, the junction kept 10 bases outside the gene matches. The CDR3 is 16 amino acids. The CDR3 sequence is CAMGTDRASSGNTIYF. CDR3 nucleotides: TGTGCCATGGGGACGGACAGGGCCAGCTCTGGAAACACCATATATTTT.

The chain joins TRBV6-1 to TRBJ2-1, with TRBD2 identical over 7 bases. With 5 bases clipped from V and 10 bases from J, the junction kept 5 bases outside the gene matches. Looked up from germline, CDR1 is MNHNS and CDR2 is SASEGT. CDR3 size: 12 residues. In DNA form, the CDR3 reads TGTGCCAGCAGTACGGGGGGAGGGGAGCAGTTCTTC. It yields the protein CASSTGGGEQFF.

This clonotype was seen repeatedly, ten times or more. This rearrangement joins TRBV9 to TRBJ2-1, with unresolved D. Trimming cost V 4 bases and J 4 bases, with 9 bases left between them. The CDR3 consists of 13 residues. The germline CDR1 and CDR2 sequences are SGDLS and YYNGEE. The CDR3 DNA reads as TGTGCCAGCAGCTTAACAGAATACAATGAGCAGTTCTTC. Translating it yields CASSLTEYNEQFF.

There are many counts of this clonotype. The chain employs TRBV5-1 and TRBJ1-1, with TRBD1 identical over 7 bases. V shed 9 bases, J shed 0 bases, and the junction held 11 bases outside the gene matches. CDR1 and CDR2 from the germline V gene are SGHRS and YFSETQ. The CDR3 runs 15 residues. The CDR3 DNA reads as TGCGCCACGTCTTCCGGGACAGCCATGAACACTGAAGCTTTCTTT. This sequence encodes CATSSGTAMNTEAFF.